These T cell receptor beta chains were read from a single sample in a study of control samples from healthy donors and cancer patients. Produced via immunoSEQ multiplex PCR; TCRdb's table is partial and in-frame only. This sample has 94,000 or so clones, with approximately 88% found just once. The material sequenced was PBMCs. These receptors all stem from a man in his 70s with lung cancer. Both conserved end residues are part of each CDR3. A D gene is named only where the DNA matches it firmly. Clone size is shown for a subset of rows, as once, few, many or a class of expanded clone.

v_call: TRBV3-1/TRBV3-2; d_call: NA; j_call: TRBJ2-3; clone_size: NA; cdr3_aa: CASGGKDTQYF; cdr3_nt: TGTGCCAGCGGGGGAAAAGATACGCAGTATTTT
v_call: TRBV24-1; d_call: NA; j_call: TRBJ2-7; clone_size: NA; cdr3_aa: CATSDTAPEQYF; cdr3_nt: TGTGCCACCAGTGATACCGCCCCCGAGCAGTACTTC
v_call: TRBV30; d_call: NA; j_call: TRBJ1-5; clone_size: NA; cdr3_aa: CALSPEGLGQPQHF; cdr3_nt: TGTGCCTTAAGCCCGGAGGGGTTGGGGCAGCCCCAGCATTTT
v_call: TRBV6-5; d_call: NA; j_call: TRBJ1-5; clone_size: NA; cdr3_aa: CASSRRRAGQPQHF; cdr3_nt: TGTGCCAGCAGTCGGCGCAGGGCAGGGCAGCCCCAGCATTTT
v_call: TRBV2; d_call: NA; j_call: TRBJ1-4; clone_size: NA; cdr3_aa: CASRSGFYSGEKLFF; cdr3_nt: TGTGCCAGCAGGTCAGGTTTCTATTCGGGTGAAAAACTGTTTTTT
v_call: TRBV30; d_call: TRBD1; j_call: TRBJ1-5; clone_size: NA; cdr3_aa: CAWGGQANQPQHF; cdr3_nt: TGTGCCTGGGGAGGACAGGCCAATCAGCCCCAGCATTTT
v_call: TRBV15; d_call: NA; j_call: TRBJ1-3; clone_size: NA; cdr3_aa: CATSRDFGPSGNTIYF; cdr3_nt: TGTGCCACCAGCAGAGATTTTGGGCCCTCTGGAAACACCATATATTTT
v_call: TRBV19; d_call: TRBD1; j_call: TRBJ1-1; clone_size: NA; cdr3_aa: CASKGAGGNTEAFF; cdr3_nt: TGTGCCAGTAAAGGGGCAGGGGGTAACACTGAAGCTTTCTTT
v_call: TRBV20-1; d_call: NA; j_call: TRBJ2-3; clone_size: NA; cdr3_aa: CSARADTQYF; cdr3_nt: TGCAGTGCTAGAGCAGATACGCAGTATTTT
v_call: TRBV30; d_call: TRBD2; j_call: TRBJ2-1; clone_size: NA; cdr3_aa: CAWSVYGLASYNEQFF; cdr3_nt: TGTGCCTGGAGTGTTTATGGACTAGCTTCCTACAATGAGCAGTTCTTC
v_call: TRBV9; d_call: NA; j_call: TRBJ2-7; clone_size: NA; cdr3_aa: CASTRDLGWEQYF; cdr3_nt: TGTGCCAGCACCAGGGATCTGGGGTGGGAGCAGTACTTC
v_call: TRBV7-2; d_call: NA; j_call: TRBJ2-7; clone_size: NA; cdr3_aa: CASSLEWASNYEQYF; cdr3_nt: TGTGCCAGCAGCTTAGAGTGGGCATCAAACTACGAGCAGTACTTC
v_call: TRBV5-1; d_call: NA; j_call: TRBJ2-6; clone_size: NA; cdr3_aa: CASSLGPTLPGVNVLTF; cdr3_nt: TGCGCCAGCAGCTTGGGTCCTACCCTCCCTGGGGTCAACGTCCTGACTTTC
v_call: TRBV6-5; d_call: TRBD2; j_call: TRBJ2-1; clone_size: NA; cdr3_aa: CASRGLAGDVEFF; cdr3_nt: TGTGCCAGCAGGGGACTAGCGGGTGACGTCGAGTTCTTC
v_call: TRBV3-1/TRBV3-2; d_call: NA; j_call: TRBJ2-7; clone_size: NA; cdr3_aa: CASSHKGGTYEQYF; cdr3_nt: TGTGCCAGCAGCCACAAAGGGGGGACCTACGAGCAGTACTTC
v_call: TRBV6-6; d_call: TRBD1; j_call: TRBJ1-1; clone_size: once; cdr3_aa: CASSGYRGDTEAFF; cdr3_nt: TGTGCCAGCAGCGGTTACAGGGGAGACACTGAAGCTTTCTTT
v_call: TRBV4-3; d_call: NA; j_call: TRBJ2-3; clone_size: NA; cdr3_aa: CASSQEHFTDTQYF; cdr3_nt: TGCGCCAGCAGCCAAGAACACTTCACAGATACGCAGTATTTT
v_call: TRBV7-3; d_call: NA; j_call: TRBJ2-3; clone_size: NA; cdr3_aa: CASSFGLSTDTQYF; cdr3_nt: TGTGCCAGCAGCTTTGGACTCTCCACAGATACGCAGTATTTT
v_call: TRBV29-1; d_call: NA; j_call: TRBJ2-2; clone_size: NA; cdr3_aa: CSFRTGRAGELFF; cdr3_nt: TGCAGCTTTAGGACAGGGAGGGCCGGGGAGCTGTTTTTT
v_call: TRBV4-1; d_call: TRBD2; j_call: TRBJ2-3; clone_size: once; cdr3_aa: CASSQRSRGGAGDTQYF; cdr3_nt: TGCGCCAGCAGCCAACGGAGCCGCGGGGGGGCGGGAGATACGCAGTATTTT
v_call: TRBV3-1/TRBV3-2; d_call: TRBD1; j_call: TRBJ2-5; clone_size: NA; cdr3_aa: CASSHTDRVETQYF; cdr3_nt: TGTGCCAGCAGCCACACGGACAGGGTCGAGACCCAGTACTTC
v_call: TRBV9; d_call: NA; j_call: TRBJ2-4; clone_size: once; cdr3_aa: CASSVVGASNIQYF; cdr3_nt: TGTGCCAGCAGCGTAGTCGGGGCCTCGAACATTCAGTACTTC
v_call: TRBV19; d_call: NA; j_call: TRBJ1-4; clone_size: NA; cdr3_aa: CASSQRGGEKLFF; cdr3_nt: TGTGCCAGTAGCCAGAGGGGAGGGGAAAAACTGTTTTTT
v_call: TRBV7-2; d_call: TRBD1; j_call: TRBJ1-5; clone_size: NA; cdr3_aa: CASSLGAGTGGYQPQHF; cdr3_nt: TGTGCCAGCAGCTTGGGAGCCGGGACAGGGGGCTATCAGCCCCAGCATTTT
v_call: TRBV3-1/TRBV3-2; d_call: TRBD2; j_call: TRBJ2-3; clone_size: NA; cdr3_aa: CASSQGSSSGRRSSTDTQYF; cdr3_nt: TGTGCCAGCAGCCAAGGGTCGTCTAGCGGGAGGAGGAGCTCCACAGATACGCAGTATTTT
v_call: TRBV2; d_call: NA; j_call: TRBJ2-3; clone_size: NA; cdr3_aa: CASSEISRAETQYF; cdr3_nt: TGTGCCAGCAGTGAGATATCCCGGGCGGAGACGCAGTATTTT
v_call: TRBV4-3; d_call: NA; j_call: TRBJ2-5; clone_size: once; cdr3_aa: CASSQDLGTNLETQYF; cdr3_nt: TGCGCCAGCAGCCAAGATCTTGGGACAAATTTAGAGACCCAGTACTTC
v_call: TRBV11-2; d_call: NA; j_call: TRBJ1-5; clone_size: NA; cdr3_aa: CASSPRTADYSNQPQHF; cdr3_nt: TGTGCCAGCAGCCCTCGGACGGCTGACTATAGCAATCAGCCCCAGCATTTT
v_call: TRBV19; d_call: TRBD1; j_call: TRBJ2-2; clone_size: few; cdr3_aa: CASRDRGDTGELFF; cdr3_nt: TGTGCCAGTAGAGACAGGGGAGACACCGGGGAGCTGTTTTTT
v_call: TRBV7-7; d_call: NA; j_call: TRBJ2-2; clone_size: NA; cdr3_aa: CASSLVRDTGELFF; cdr3_nt: TGTGCCAGCAGCTTAGTAAGGGACACCGGGGAGCTGTTTTTT
v_call: TRBV27; d_call: NA; j_call: TRBJ1-1; clone_size: NA; cdr3_aa: CASSRNTEAFF; cdr3_nt: TGTGCCAGCAGCCGGAACACTGAAGCTTTCTTT
v_call: TRBV18; d_call: TRBD1; j_call: TRBJ2-1; clone_size: NA; cdr3_aa: CASSSRTGGSNNEQFF; cdr3_nt: TGTGCCAGCTCATCAAGGACAGGCGGATCGAACAATGAGCAGTTCTTC
v_call: TRBV7-2; d_call: NA; j_call: TRBJ2-1; clone_size: once; cdr3_aa: CASSLQGFNEQFF; cdr3_nt: TGTGCCAGCAGCTTACAGGGATTCAATGAGCAGTTCTTC
v_call: TRBV6-2/TRBV6-3; d_call: NA; j_call: TRBJ1-1; clone_size: NA; cdr3_aa: CASSYLRSHTEAFF; cdr3_nt: TGTGCCAGCAGTTACCTTCGGTCGCACACTGAAGCTTTCTTT
v_call: TRBV19; d_call: NA; j_call: TRBJ2-1; clone_size: NA; cdr3_aa: CASSINGYNEQFF; cdr3_nt: TGTGCCAGTAGTATCAACGGGTACAATGAGCAGTTCTTC
v_call: TRBV19; d_call: NA; j_call: TRBJ2-3; clone_size: NA; cdr3_aa: CASSRGRVSTDTQYF; cdr3_nt: TGTGCCAGTAGTCGGGGCAGGGTTAGCACAGATACGCAGTATTTT
v_call: TRBV6-4; d_call: NA; j_call: TRBJ1-1; clone_size: NA; cdr3_aa: CASRLSGSTEAFF; cdr3_nt: TGTGCCAGCAGGCTGAGCGGGAGCACTGAAGCTTTCTTT
v_call: TRBV3-1/TRBV3-2; d_call: NA; j_call: TRBJ1-5; clone_size: NA; cdr3_aa: CASSQDVHPGQPQHF; cdr3_nt: TGTGCCAGCAGCCAAGATGTGCATCCAGGGCAGCCCCAGCATTTT
v_call: TRBV3-1/TRBV3-2; d_call: TRBD1; j_call: TRBJ2-3; clone_size: once; cdr3_aa: CASSRTGGTDTQYF; cdr3_nt: TGTGCCAGCAGTCGGACAGGGGGCACAGATACGCAGTATTTT
v_call: TRBV25-1; d_call: NA; j_call: TRBJ2-6; clone_size: NA; cdr3_aa: CASSPSLGGTGANVLTF; cdr3_nt: TGTGCCAGCAGTCCTTCACTGGGGGGAACCGGGGCCAACGTCCTGACTTTC
v_call: TRBV30; d_call: NA; j_call: TRBJ1-4; clone_size: NA; cdr3_aa: CAWSGVRPGEKLFF; cdr3_nt: TGTGCCTGGAGTGGTGTCCGTCCTGGTGAAAAACTGTTTTTT
v_call: TRBV19; d_call: NA; j_call: TRBJ2-7; clone_size: NA; cdr3_aa: CASSIGGNWGEQYF; cdr3_nt: TGTGCCAGTAGTATAGGGGGCAATTGGGGCGAGCAGTACTTC
v_call: TRBV24-1; d_call: NA; j_call: TRBJ2-5; clone_size: once; cdr3_aa: CATGDRRGAQETQYF; cdr3_nt: TGTGCCACCGGGGACAGGCGGGGGGCTCAAGAGACCCAGTACTTC
v_call: TRBV2; d_call: NA; j_call: TRBJ2-7; clone_size: NA; cdr3_aa: CASQHSGLPLGVHEQYF; cdr3_nt: TGTGCCAGCCAACACTCGGGGCTGCCCCTTGGGGTCCACGAGCAGTACTTC
v_call: TRBV3-1/TRBV3-2; d_call: TRBD1; j_call: TRBJ1-6; clone_size: few; cdr3_aa: CASSRATGDSLHF; cdr3_nt: TGTGCCAGCAGCCGCGCTACAGGGGACTCCCTCCACTTT